The clone carrying this T cell receptor (beta chain) was detected ten times or more. Its target is unknown. The sample comes from a study of regulatory T cells in long-lasting Graves disease. Stated time point: newly diagnosed GD, antithyroid drugs for less than 3 months. From RNA extracted from PBMCs, the TCR library was made. CDR1 is MNHNS and CDR2 is SASEGT in the germline V gene. Unmatched junction bases numbered 3, after V lost 3 bases and J lost 4 bases. The CDR3 totals 15 residues. Study-wide findings and caveats: Patients with persistent disease showed a bias toward TRBV28, TRBJ1-2 and TRBJ2-5. Persistent patients shared more public clonotypes (2,741) than newly diagnosed patients (about 1,000).

Building the TCR beta libraries relied on iRepertoire HTBI primers, and CDR3 regions underwent Arm-PCR. A single record per CDR3 protein comes from TCRdb applying MiXCR to the multiplex PCR reads. Here the sample spans roughly 560,000 distinct CDR3 sequences, more than 10% being singletons. The sample was also linked to a second study, of T cells in Graves' hyperthyroidism and ophthalmopathy. According to that study: Blood also showed most of the thyroid clonotypes that were expanded above 0.001.

This chain uses TRBV6-1 with TRBJ2-5, with 12 bases matching TRBD2. This receptor was identified in a woman between 25 and 40 years old with Graves disease. Sequenced here: peripheral blood mononuclear cells (PBMCs), sampled at new diagnosis, from a patient treated with antithyroid drugs. CDR3 nucleotides: TGTGCCAGCAGTGATGAGGGACTAGCGGGAGAGACCCAGTACTTC. Residues: CASSDEGLAGETQYF.